This T cell receptor (beta chain) is drawn from a study of T cells expressing NK-cell markers. Study details: The TCR beta repertoires originated in sorted CD3+CD56+NKG2C+, CD3+CD56+NKG2C- and CD3+CD56-NKG2C+ T cells. Study-wide points: Of the CD8+ T cell pool in several donors, about 1.0-8% was accounted for by dominant NKG2C+ clonotypes.

Researchers built TCR beta cDNA using 5'RACE template switching with UMIs. TCRdb reprocessed the 5' RACE reads, keeping one entry per CDR3 protein, no DNA. The sample yields roughly 420,000 distinct CDR3 sequences, of which the top ten take up roughly 8%. In the case of this clonotype: Its antigen remains unknown.

This receptor was obtained from a woman aged 18-70 years in good health. The sequenced material came from blood T cells: a sorted CD56 or NKG2C T cell subset, CD4+ or CD8+ T cells, or bulk PBMC T cells (not recorded which).

The CDR3 protein is CASSLQVYYGYTF. This rearrangement joins TRBV28 to TRBJ1-2. The CDR3 spans 13 residues. CDR1 and CDR2 from the germline V gene are MDHEN and SYDVKM.